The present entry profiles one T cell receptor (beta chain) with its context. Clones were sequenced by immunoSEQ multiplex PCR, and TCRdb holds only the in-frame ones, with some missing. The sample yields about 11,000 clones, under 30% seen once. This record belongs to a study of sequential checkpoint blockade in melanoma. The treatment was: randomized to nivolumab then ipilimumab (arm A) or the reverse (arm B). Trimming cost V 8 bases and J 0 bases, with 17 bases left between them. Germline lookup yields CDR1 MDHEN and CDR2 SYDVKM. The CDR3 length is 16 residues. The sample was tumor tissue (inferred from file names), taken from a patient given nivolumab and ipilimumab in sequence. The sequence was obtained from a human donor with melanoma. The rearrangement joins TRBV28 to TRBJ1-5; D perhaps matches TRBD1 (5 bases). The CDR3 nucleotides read TGTGCCAGCCATTCGGCCGGGGGACTTAGCAATCAGCCCCAGCATTTT. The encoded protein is CASHSAGGLSNQPQHF.